In its sample, the clone carrying this T cell receptor beta chain was seen many times. Its antigen remains unidentified. Molecular barcoding with unique molecular identifiers was used for the TCRbeta library. TCRdb reprocessed the PCR reads via MiXCR and lists one record per CDR3 protein. The table lists 490,000 or so distinct CDR3 sequences, about 10% of them singletons, with around 2% in the top ten. The data are from a study of T-cell reconstitution after alpha-beta-depleted transplantation in children. Study-level results: Surviving recipient T cells and thymic progenitors accounted for the high day-60 TCRbeta diversity observed in some patients. After one year, T-cell counts and TCRbeta diversity mostly came from new T cells.

V lost 1 base to trimming and J lost 5 bases; unmatched junction nucleotides: 11. Germline V gene lookup returns CDR1 SGHDT and CDR2 YYEEEE. There are 16 residues in the CDR3. This TCR derives from a child aged 2-15 years with inherited bone marrow failure, due to receive a stem cell transplant. V usage is TRBV5-6 and J usage is TRBJ2-7; 8 bases are shared with TRBD1. The sample consisted of PBMCs, taken before TCRalphabeta/CD19-depleted stem cell transplant. The chain's CDR3 is CASSLPADRVRDEQYF. In nucleotides, the CDR3 is TGTGCCAGCAGCTTGCCGGCGGACAGGGTTCGGGACGAGCAGTACTTC.